These T cell receptor beta chains were read from a single sample in a study of blood T cell repertoires in COVID-19. Sequencing was performed with immunoSEQ multiplex PCR; in TCRdb, only in-frame clones are kept and a portion is missing. The table lists fewer than 450,000 clones, almost 90% of them singletons. The sequenced material came from peripheral blood. All receptors come from a woman between 70 and 85 years old with COVID-19, enrolled during active disease. Both conserved end residues are trimmed from each CDR3.

V gene	J gene	CDR3 protein
TRBV28	TRBJ1-3	ASSRRRDTIY
TRBV27	TRBJ1-2	ASSLSTGGAYGYT
TRBV30	TRBJ2-5	AWSSGQGRETQY
TRBV3-1/TRBV3-2	TRBJ2-1	ASSQQGAGVDEQF
TRBV18	TRBJ2-1	ASSPSDEQF
TRBV24-1	TRBJ1-1	ATSERDRECAEAF
TRBV6-5	TRBJ2-5	ASTSRTGQETQY
TRBV7-9	TRBJ2-7	ASSSRTRFTPYEQY
TRBV27	TRBJ1-1	ASSLYGTGGEAF
TRBV20-1	TRBJ2-2	SASQPGKHTGELF
TRBV5-4	TRBJ2-7	ASSLGVQGEQY
TRBV5-8	TRBJ1-4	ASSLGGFLF
TRBV6-2/TRBV6-3	TRBJ1-1	ASSLLKQVNTEAF
TRBV9	TRBJ1-6	ASSVAGGTNSPLH
TRBV4-2	TRBJ2-3	ASSQAWGTSGGADTQY
TRBV28	TRBJ2-1	ASSSALGQGDHNEQF
TRBV27	TRBJ1-2	ASSSRQGSYGYT
TRBV5-5	TRBJ1-2	ASSLANGGYT
TRBV3-1/TRBV3-2	TRBJ2-3	ASSQATLGTDTQY
TRBV3-1/TRBV3-2	TRBJ1-2	ASSQDRTYGYT
TRBV27	TRBJ1-6	ASSLLGQDNSPLH
TRBV10-1	TRBJ1-1	ASRRTEGTEAF
TRBV28	TRBJ2-7	ASRQSGRHEQY
TRBV6-4	TRBJ2-3	ASSDSKVAPLAVNTQY
TRBV7-9	TRBJ2-1	ASSSHPRTSRNEQF
TRBV5-1	TRBJ2-1	ASSLEQGWKQF
TRBV5-8	TRBJ2-2	ASSLRGRRTGELF
TRBV9	TRBJ2-2	AMQGGTGELF
TRBV5-4	TRBJ1-6	ASSPGEGNSPLH
TRBV30	TRBJ2-7	AWIPKDSSYEQY
TRBV9	TRBJ1-6	ASSVARAGDSPLH
TRBV7-9	TRBJ1-1	ASSPRQGRNTEAF
TRBV28	TRBJ1-1	ASSLVAGQTIMNTEAF
TRBV9	TRBJ2-7	ASSLNTAYEQY